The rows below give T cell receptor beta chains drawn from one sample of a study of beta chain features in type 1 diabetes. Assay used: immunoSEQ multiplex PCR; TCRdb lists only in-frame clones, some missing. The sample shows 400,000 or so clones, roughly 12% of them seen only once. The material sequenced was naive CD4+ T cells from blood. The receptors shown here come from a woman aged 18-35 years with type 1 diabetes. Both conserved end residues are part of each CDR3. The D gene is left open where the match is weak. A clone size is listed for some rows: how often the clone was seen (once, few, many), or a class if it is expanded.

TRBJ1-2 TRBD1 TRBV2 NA CASSVQGTDTPYGYTF TGTGCCAGCAGTGTTCAGGGGACAGATACACCCTATGGCTACACCTTC
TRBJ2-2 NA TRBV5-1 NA CASSLRQRNTGELFF TGCGCCAGCAGCTTGCGACAGAGAAACACCGGGGAGCTGTTTTTT
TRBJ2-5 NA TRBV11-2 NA CASSLERAQYF TGTGCCAGCAGCTTAGAACGAGCGCAGTACTTC
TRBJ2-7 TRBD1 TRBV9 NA CASSAGQGAFYEQYF TGTGCCAGCAGCGCCGGACAGGGGGCTTTCTACGAGCAGTACTTC
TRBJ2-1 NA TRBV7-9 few CASSSSHREKYNEQFF TGTGCCAGCAGCTCGTCCCATAGGGAGAAATACAATGAGCAGTTCTTC
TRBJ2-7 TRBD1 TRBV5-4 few CASSYPQGVREGEQYF TGTGCCAGCAGCTATCCACAGGGGGTCCGTGAAGGAGAGCAGTACTTC
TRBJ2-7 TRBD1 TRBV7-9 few CASNAPGQGIHEQYF TGTGCCAGCAATGCTCCGGGACAGGGGATCCACGAGCAGTACTTC
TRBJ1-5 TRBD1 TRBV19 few CASKEDRGNQPQHF TGTGCCAGTAAGGAGGACAGGGGTAATCAGCCCCAGCATTTT
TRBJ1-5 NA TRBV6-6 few CASSYSTVSNQPQHF TGTGCCAGCAGTTACTCGACAGTGTCCAATCAGCCCCAGCATTTT
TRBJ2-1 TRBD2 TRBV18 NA CASCAASGIVDEQFF TGTGCCAGCTGTGCGGCTAGCGGGATAGTCGATGAGCAGTTCTTC
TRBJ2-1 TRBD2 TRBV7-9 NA CASSSRGTSGTREQFF TGTGCCAGCAGCTCCCGAGGGACTAGCGGGACTCGGGAGCAGTTCTTC
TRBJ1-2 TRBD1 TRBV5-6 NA CASSLEGALGYTF TGTGCCAGCAGCTTGGAGGGGGCGCTTGGCTACACCTTC
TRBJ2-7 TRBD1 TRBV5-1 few CASSLGTGPYEQYF TGCGCCAGCAGCTTGGGGACAGGGCCCTACGAGCAGTACTTC
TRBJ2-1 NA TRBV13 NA CASSFETPFSLTSPRNYNEQFF TGTGCCAGCAGCTTCGAGACCCCCTTCTCCCTAACTAGTCCCAGAAACTACAATGAGCAGTTCTTC
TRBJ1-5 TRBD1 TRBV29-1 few CSVANSGTGDFHQPQHF TGCAGCGTCGCTAATTCCGGGACAGGGGACTTTCATCAGCCCCAGCATTTT
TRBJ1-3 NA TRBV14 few CASSPRTSGNTIYF TGTGCCAGCAGCCCCCGGACATCGGGAAACACCATATATTTT
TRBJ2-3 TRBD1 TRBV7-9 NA CASSRIQGSTDTQYF TGTGCCAGCAGCCGAATACAGGGGAGCACAGATACGCAGTATTTT
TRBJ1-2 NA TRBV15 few CATSRVLGGIGAGVDTF TGTGCCACCAGCAGAGTCTTGGGGGGGATAGGTGCCGGTGTGGACACCTTC
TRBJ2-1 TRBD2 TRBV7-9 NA CASSFAGGPTEDKFF TGTGCCAGCAGCTTTGCGGGAGGGCCTACCGAGGACAAGTTCTTC
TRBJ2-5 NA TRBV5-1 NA CASRRGVIGQAKETQYF TGCGCCAGCAGACGGGGTGTGATTGGGCAGGCTAAAGAGACCCAGTACTTC
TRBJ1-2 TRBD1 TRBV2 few CASSSRQGEYGYTF TGTGCCAGCAGTTCCCGACAGGGAGAGTATGGCTACACCTTC